This entry lists 22 T cell receptor beta chains sequenced from one sample in a study of shared clonotypes between healthy human individuals. Produced via immunoSEQ multiplex PCR; TCRdb's table is partial and in-frame only. The profile shows more than 2 million clones, 95% of them singletons. The sample consisted of naive CD4+ T cells sorted from blood. Described subset: CD45RA+ positively selected. Receptors originate from a man aged 18-30 years in good health.

The CDR3 protein is CASSLRDSSYNEQFF. The CDR3 DNA is TGTGCCAGCAGCCTCAGGGACAGCTCCTACAATGAGCAGTTCTTC. The J gene is TRBJ2-1, the V gene TRBV7-9; the match to TRBD1 covers 7 bases. Unmatched junction bases numbered 4, after V lost 5 bases and J lost 0 bases. CDR1 is SEHNR, CDR2 FQNEAQ, per germline (reference sequence). The CDR3 length is 15 residues.

This chain links TRBV20-1 with TRBJ2-1; D gene uncertain. The V gene lost 4 bases and the J gene lost 5 bases, with 6 bases spanning the gap. Germline V gives CDR1 DFQATT, CDR2 SNEGSKA (reference sequence). The CDR3 contains 11 residues. The CDR3 protein is CSAKVDNEQFF. CDR3 nucleotide sequence: TGCAGTGCTAAGGTGGACAATGAGCAGTTCTTC.

Details on this clone: This same CDR3 is encoded by further DNA sequences in the sample. The V and J genes are TRBV6-6 and TRBJ1-1; TRBD1 aligns across 11 bases. Germline lookup yields CDR1 MNHNY and CDR2 SVGAGI (reference sequence). Unmatched junction bases numbered 7, after V lost 2 bases and J lost 5 bases. The CDR3 is made up of 16 amino acids. CDR3 sequence (DNA): TGTGCCAGCAGTTACGGACAGGGGGCTGGAGGGACTGAAGCTTTCTTT. Encoded protein: CASSYGQGAGGTEAFF.

This chain joins TRBV4-3 and TRBJ1-4, with D maybe TRBD1 (5 bases). This CDR3 is built from 15 residues. V was pared by 0 bases and J by 10 bases, with 15 bases between. Germline values: CDR1 LGHNA, CDR2 YSLEER. The CDR3 loop is CASSQDSGNGAKLFF. The DNA for the CDR3 is TGCGCCAGCAGCCAAGATTCGGGCAATGGGGCAAAACTGTTTTTT.

The chain carries TRBV30 and TRBJ2-2; no clear D gene. The CDR3 has 14 residues. Germline V gives CDR1 GTSNPN, CDR2 SVGIG (reference sequence). V was shortened by 2 bases and J by 1 base, with 8 bases between the two germline ends. The CDR3 is CAWSRSMNTGELFF. CDR3 coding DNA: TGTGCCTGGAGTCGGTCTATGAACACCGGGGAGCTGTTTTTT.

The chain combines TRBV27 with TRBJ1-5; the D is unclear. This CDR3 has 16 residues. Germline CDR1 reads MNHEY; CDR2 reads SMNVEV (reference sequence). The V and J ends lost 0 bases and 4 bases respectively, with 13 bases between them. DNA for the CDR3: TGTGCCAGCAGTTTATCGACGGGGAGCTATAATCAGCCCCAGCATTTT. Translation gives CASSLSTGSYNQPQHF.

The chain recombines TRBV6-1 with TRBJ1-2; no firm D call. Germline lookup yields CDR1 MNHNS and CDR2 SASEGT. This CDR3 is built from 15 residues. V lost 4 bases to trimming and J lost 7 bases, with 19 bases between them. DNA of the CDR3: TGTGCCAGCAGTGCATTGAAGGACGACTACTCTGGCTACACCTTC. It yields the protein CASSALKDDYSGYTF.

For the CDR3, the DNA is TGTGCCAGCTGGGGGAACACTGAAGCTTTCTTT. Its translation: CASWGNTEAFF. This chain connects TRBV18 to TRBJ1-1; D is unclear. The CDR3 sequence is 11 residues long. V lost 7 bases and J lost 1, with 4 bases in between. The germline CDR1 and CDR2 sequences are KGHSH and LQKENI.

The V gene is TRBV2, the J gene TRBJ2-7; 8 nucleotides line up with TRBD2. CDR1 and CDR2 from the germline V gene are SNHLY and FYNNEI. The CDR3 loop spans 15 amino acids. Unmatched junction bases numbered 8, after V lost 3 bases and J lost 4 bases. The CDR3 sequence is CASSELRGGIYEQYF. The CDR3 DNA reads as TGTGCCAGCAGTGAGCTTCGCGGGGGGATTTACGAGCAGTACTTC.

V gene TRBV30 combines with J gene TRBJ2-7; 11 nucleotides agree with TRBD1. The CDR3 is 11 residues long. Germline V gene lookup returns CDR1 GTSNPN and CDR2 SVGIG (reference sequence). After removal of 7 bases from V and 11 bases from J, the junction contained 7 bases not matched to a gene. CDR3 DNA sequence: TGTGCCTCCTGGACAGGGGGCATGAAGTACTTC. Residues: CASWTGGMKYF.

This chain connects TRBV29-1 to TRBJ2-7; D could derive from TRBD1 or TRBD2 (6 bases each). Germline V gives CDR1 SQVTM, CDR2 ANQGSEA. Trimming pared 6 bases from V and 7 bases from J, leaving 16 bases between. The CDR3 spans 12 residues. As DNA, the CDR3 is TGCAGCGTAAACTCGGGGGCGGAAGAGCAGTACTTC. Residues: CSVNSGAEEQYF.

The V and J genes are TRBV25-1 and TRBJ2-5; 7 bases map to TRBD2. Germline loops: CDR1 MGHDK, CDR2 SYGVNS. This CDR3 region has 14 residues. Trimming cost V 8 bases and J 1 base; bases outside gene matches: 7. The CDR3 here is CASHGWGGQETQYF. The CDR3 nucleotides are TGTGCCAGCCACGGGTGGGGGGGCCAAGAGACCCAGTACTTC.

The chain employs TRBV6-8 and TRBJ2-7, with 9 bases lining up with TRBD2. CDR1 and CDR2 (germline): MNHGY, SAAAGT. After removal of 11 bases from V and 0 bases from J, the junction contained 8 bases not matched to a gene. This CDR3 has 14 amino acids. DNA of the CDR3: TGTGCCGCCGGGGGGCGGGAGGGCTCCTACGAGCAGTACTTC. As protein: CAAGGREGSYEQYF.

V is TRBV2 and J is TRBJ2-2; D remains ambiguous. Per the germline V gene, CDR1 is SNHLY and CDR2 is FYNNEI. Trimming took off 4 bases at V and 3 bases at J, with 6 bases between the two ends. CDR3 length: 13 amino acids. The CDR3: CASSASYTGELFF. The CDR3 DNA sequence: TGTGCCAGCAGTGCGAGTTACACCGGGGAGCTGTTTTTT.

The CDR3 loop is CASRPGPIYNEQFF. The CDR3 DNA reads TGTGCCAGCAGGCCGGGACCAATCTACAATGAGCAGTTCTTC. The chain recombines TRBV6-6 with TRBJ2-1; D tentatively reads TRBD1 or TRBD2 (5 bases each). This CDR3 comprises 14 residues. V lost 6 bases to trimming and J lost 3 bases, with 12 bases between them. The germline CDR1 and CDR2 sequences are MNHNY and SVGAGI (reference sequence).

The chain carries TRBV7-3 and TRBJ2-3; D may be TRBD1 or TRBD2 (5 bases each). This CDR3 region has 15 residues. Trimming left V 0 bases short and J 5 bases short, with 12 bases between. CDR1 and CDR2 (germline): SGHTA, FQGTGA. CDR3 coding DNA: TGTGCCAGCAGCTTAACGGGGCCGGCGGGAGATACGCAGTATTTT. The encoded protein is CASSLTGPAGDTQYF.

This chain uses TRBV28 with TRBJ1-2; no clear D. Trimming shortened V by 6 bases and J by 4 bases, and 18 bases separated the two germline ends. CDR1 MDHEN and CDR2 SYDVKM come from the germline V gene. The CDR3 covers 15 residues. The CDR3 is CASSPNRRTLYGYTF. The CDR3 DNA reads TGTGCCAGCAGCCCAAACCGACGGACCCTCTATGGCTACACCTTC.

This chain connects TRBV5-1 to TRBJ2-7; 9 positions agree with TRBD1. The V segment lost 3 bases and the J segment 5 bases; nucleotides outside the gene matches: 6. The CDR3 length is 14 residues. Germline V CDR1 and CDR2: SGHRS, YFSETQ. In DNA, the CDR3 is TGCGCCAGCAGCTGGACAGGGGAAGGCAACGAGCAGTACTTC. Amino acid sequence: CASSWTGEGNEQYF.

This clone has a count of ten or more. This chain uses TRBV5-1 with TRBJ2-1; D ambiguous. Per the germline V gene, CDR1 is SGHRS and CDR2 is YFSETQ. Trimming shortened V by 4 bases and J by 6 bases, and 5 bases separated the two germline ends. The length of the CDR3 is 11 residues. CDR3 in amino acids: CASSGLNEQFF. DNA of the CDR3: TGCGCCAGCAGCGGTCTCAATGAGCAGTTCTTC.

The genes are TRBV15 and TRBJ2-7, with 8 nucleotides matching TRBD2. The ends lost 0 bases at V and 4 bases at J; junction bases unmatched: 8. Looked up from germline, CDR1 is LNHNV and CDR2 is YYDKDF (reference sequence). The CDR3 extends over 16 amino acids. The CDR3 DNA follows: TGTGCCACCAGCAGAGACGGGAGGGAGAGGGGTTACGAGCAGTACTTC. This translates into CATSRDGRERGYEQYF. The full variable domain, its missing parts supplied by reference TRBV15 and TRBJ2-7, is DAMVIQNPRYQVTQFGKPVTLSCSQTLNHNVMYWYQQKSSQAPKLLFHYYDKDFNNEADTPDNFQSRRPNTSFCFLDIRSPGLGDTAMYLCATSRDGRERGYEQYFGPGTRLTVT.

The chain couples TRBV7-8 to TRBJ1-1, with 8 bases lining up with TRBD1. J lost 0 bases, V lost 6 bases, and 6 bases had no gene match. The CDR3 consists of 15 residues. Germline V lookup: CDR1 SGHVS, CDR2 FQNEAQ. The CDR3 region has the DNA TGTGCCAGCAGTCTACAGGGGGAGATGAACACTGAAGCTTTCTTT. This sequence encodes CASSLQGEMNTEAFF. Filled out from reference TRBV7-8 and TRBJ1-1, the complete variable domain reads GAGVSQSPRYKVAKRGQDVALRCDPISGHVSLFWYQQALGQGPEFLTYFQNEAQLDKSGLPSDRFFAERPEGSVSTLKIQRTQQEDSAVYLCASSLQGEMNTEAFFGQGTRLTVV.

The table lists this clone with a count of one. The J gene is TRBJ2-3, the V gene TRBV5-1; D is unclear. Germline V lookup: CDR1 SGHRS, CDR2 YFSETQ. V dropped 5 bases and J dropped 1 base, with 5 bases sitting between them. The CDR3 is 12 amino acids. The CDR3 spells CASSWGTDTQYF. The CDR3 coding sequence is TGCGCCAGCAGTTGGGGCACAGATACGCAGTATTTT.